Following are 13 T cell receptor beta chains from one sample sequenced in a study of OX40 agonist ivuxolimab in advanced cancers. The table came from immunoSEQ multiplex PCR; TCRdb's copy has only in-frame clones and leaves some out. The data contain more than 65,000 clones, around 85% of them singletons. Specimen: CD4+ or CD8+ T cells sorted from blood, collected in a trial of the OX40 agonist ivuxolimab. All receptors derive from an adult with an advanced solid tumor such as melanoma, head and neck, liver or kidney cancer.

The chain recombines TRBV7-2 with TRBJ1-6; the D is unclear. Germline values: CDR1 SGHTA, CDR2 FQGNSA. This CDR3 region has 15 residues. Trimming cost V 4 bases and J 7 bases, with 14 bases left between them. The CDR3 protein is CASSSGPMANSPLHF. CDR3 sequence (DNA): TGTGCCAGCAGCTCTGGGCCTATGGCGAATTCACCCCTCCACTTT.

The chain has TRBV27 and TRBJ1-1; possible D gene TRBD1, 5 bases. The CDR3 contains 15 residues. With 0 bases removed from V and 1 base from J, the gap between germline ends came to 9 bases. Germline values: CDR1 MNHEY, CDR2 SMNVEV (reference sequence). The CDR3 protein is CASSLSPGRNTEAFF. DNA of the CDR3: TGTGCCAGCAGTTTATCGCCAGGGCGGAACACTGAAGCTTTCTTT.

A few counts support this clone. This chain links TRBV5-1 with TRBJ1-2, with unresolved D. CDR3 length: 14 residues. Between the trimmed V and J ends, which lost 0 bases and 1 base, there was a span of 7 bases. CDR1 is SGHRS and CDR2 is YFSETQ in the germline V gene. CDR3 coding DNA: TGCGCCAGCAGCTTGGTGTTCGATAACTATGGCTACACCTTC. This translates into CASSLVFDNYGYTF.

This clone was seen a few times. The chain links TRBV27 to TRBJ2-2; no clear D. Trimming shortened V by 2 bases and J by 4 bases, and 11 bases separated the two germline ends. The CDR3 covers 15 residues. CDR1 is MNHEY and CDR2 is SMNVEV in the germline V gene (reference sequence). The CDR3: CASSLGKRLTGELFF. For the CDR3, the DNA is TGTGCCAGCAGTTTAGGAAAGAGACTCACCGGGGAGCTGTTTTTT.

CDR3 nucleotide sequence: TGTGCCAGCAGTTTACAGGGGGCTCGGGAAAAACTGTTTTTT. Translation gives CASSLQGAREKLFF. The V and J genes are TRBV28 and TRBJ1-4; 8 bases line up with TRBD1. CDR3 length: 14 residues. CDR1 is MDHEN, CDR2 SYDVKM, per germline. The trim removed 2 bases at V and 8 bases at J, leaving 4 bases unmatched.

This clone was detected a few times. This rearrangement joins TRBV27 to TRBJ2-7; D might be TRBD1 (5 bases). V was pared by 6 bases and J by 1 base, with 16 bases between. The CDR3 spans 15 residues. From germline, CDR1 is MNHEY and CDR2 SMNVEV (reference sequence). CDR3 coding DNA: TGTGCCAGCAGAGGGGATAGGGCAGGGTCCTACGAGCAGTACTTC. Residues: CASRGDRAGSYEQYF.

The chain has TRBV7-8 and TRBJ2-3, with TRBD2 matching over 8 bases. The CDR3 loop spans 14 amino acids. Trimming removed 2 bases from V and 4 bases from J; junction bases left unmatched: 2. The germline gives CDR1 SGHVS, CDR2 FQNEAQ. The chain's CDR3 is CASSLTLAADTQYF. The CDR3 nucleotides read TGTGCCAGCAGCTTAACACTAGCGGCAGATACGCAGTATTTT.

The CDR3 sequence: CASSLQANYGYTF. CDR3 in DNA: TGTGCCAGCAGTTTACAGGCGAACTATGGCTACACCTTC. The genes are TRBV28 and TRBJ1-2; no firm D call. V lost 2 bases, J lost 2 bases, and 6 bases lay in between. The CDR3 length is 13 residues. Germline CDR1 is MDHEN and CDR2 is SYDVKM.

J is TRBJ2-3 and V is TRBV11-3; D might be TRBD2 (5 bases). CDR1 is SGHNT and CDR2 is YENEEA in the germline V gene. The CDR3 totals 15 residues. V was trimmed by 1 base and J by 5 bases, leaving 13 bases between them. The CDR3 sequence is CASSLGLHGGDTQYF. CDR3 DNA: TGTGCCAGCAGCTTAGGTCTGCACGGAGGAGATACGCAGTATTTT.

J is TRBJ2-7 and V is TRBV7-9; D might be TRBD1 (5 bases). CDR3 size: 15 residues. Per germline, CDR1 SEHNR and CDR2 FQNEAQ (reference sequence). Trimming removed 0 bases at V and 0 bases at J, with 9 bases between. The CDR3 here is CASSLAQGTSYEQYF. The CDR3 nucleotides read TGTGCCAGCAGCTTAGCGCAGGGTACCTCCTACGAGCAGTACTTC.

The rearrangement uses TRBV4-3 and TRBJ2-7; 7 bases line up with TRBD1. CDR1 is LGHNA, CDR2 YSLEER, per germline. The CDR3 is made up of 14 amino acids. The trim removed 0 bases at V and 3 bases at J, leaving 2 bases unmatched. CDR3 sequence reads: CASSQEPGGYEQYF. The CDR3 DNA sequence: TGCGCCAGCAGCCAAGAACCAGGGGGCTACGAGCAGTACTTC.

As to this clone: Additional DNA sequences in this sample encode the identical CDR3. The V call is TRBV9, the J call TRBJ1-5; D is undetermined. V gave up 2 bases and J gave up 4 bases, with 7 bases separating them. CDR1 and CDR2 (germline): SGDLS, YYNGEE. This CDR3 has 13 residues. CDR3 sequence: CASSVEVNQPQHF. CDR3 in DNA: TGTGCCAGCAGCGTTGAAGTGAATCAGCCCCAGCATTTT.

This sequence joins TRBV4-2 and TRBJ2-3; 7 nucleotides align to TRBD2. The V and J ends lost 0 bases and 3 bases, in that order; junction bases with no gene match: 12. CDR3 length equals 18 residues. CDR1 is LGHNA, CDR2 YNFKEQ, per germline. The chain's CDR3 is CASSQDLVLGGPTDTQYF. CDR3 sequence (DNA): TGTGCCAGCAGCCAAGATCTCGTCCTGGGAGGGCCTACAGATACGCAGTATTTT.